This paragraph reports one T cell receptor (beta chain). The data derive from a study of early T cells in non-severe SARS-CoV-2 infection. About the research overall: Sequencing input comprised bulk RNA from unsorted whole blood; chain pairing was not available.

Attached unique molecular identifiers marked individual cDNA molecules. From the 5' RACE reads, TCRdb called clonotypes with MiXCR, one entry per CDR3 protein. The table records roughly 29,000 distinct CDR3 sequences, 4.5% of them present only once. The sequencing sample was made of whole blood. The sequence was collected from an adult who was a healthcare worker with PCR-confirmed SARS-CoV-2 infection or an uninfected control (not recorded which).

CDR3 sequence reads: CASSLSGGNEQFF. CDR3 nucleotide sequence: TGTGCCAGCAGCTTATCCGGGGGCAATGAGCAGTTCTTC. J is TRBJ2-1 and V is TRBV7-9; D might be TRBD2 (6 bases). Trimming removed 2 bases at V and 6 bases at J, with 8 bases between. This CDR3 comprises 13 residues. Germline V gene data show CDR1 as SEHNR and CDR2 as FQNEAQ (reference sequence).